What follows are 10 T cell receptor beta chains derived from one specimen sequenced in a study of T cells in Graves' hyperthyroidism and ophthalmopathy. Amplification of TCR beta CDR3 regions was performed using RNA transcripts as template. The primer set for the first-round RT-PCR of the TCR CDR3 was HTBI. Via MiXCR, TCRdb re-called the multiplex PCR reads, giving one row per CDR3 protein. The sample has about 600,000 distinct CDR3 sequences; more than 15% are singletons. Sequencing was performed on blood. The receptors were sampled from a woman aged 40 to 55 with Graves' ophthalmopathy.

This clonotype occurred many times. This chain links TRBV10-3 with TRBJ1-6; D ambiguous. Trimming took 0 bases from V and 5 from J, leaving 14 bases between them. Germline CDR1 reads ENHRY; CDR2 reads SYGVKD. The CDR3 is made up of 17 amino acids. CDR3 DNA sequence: TGTGCCATCAGTGAGTCTAGCGGATTGTACCATAATTCACCCCTCCACTTT. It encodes CAISESSGLYHNSPLHF.

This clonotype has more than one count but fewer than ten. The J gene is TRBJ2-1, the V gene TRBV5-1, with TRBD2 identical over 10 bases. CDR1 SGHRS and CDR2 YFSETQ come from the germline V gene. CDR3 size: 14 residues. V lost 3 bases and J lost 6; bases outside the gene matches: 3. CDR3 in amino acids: CASSSAGGANEQFF. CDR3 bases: TGCGCCAGCAGCTCAGCGGGGGGGGCCAATGAGCAGTTCTTC.

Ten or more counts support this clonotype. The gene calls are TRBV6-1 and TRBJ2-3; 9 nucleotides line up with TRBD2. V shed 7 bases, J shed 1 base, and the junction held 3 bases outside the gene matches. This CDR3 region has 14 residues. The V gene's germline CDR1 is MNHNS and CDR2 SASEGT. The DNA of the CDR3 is TGTGCCAGCATATTAGCGGGAGGCACAGATACGCAGTATTTT. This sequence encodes CASILAGGTDTQYF.

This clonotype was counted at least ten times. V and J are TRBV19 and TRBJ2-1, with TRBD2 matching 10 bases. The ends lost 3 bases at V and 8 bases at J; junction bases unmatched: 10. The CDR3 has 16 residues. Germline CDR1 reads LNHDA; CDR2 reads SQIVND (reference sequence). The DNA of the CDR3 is TGTGCCAGTAGTATTTTTGTGGCTAGCGGGAGTCATGAGCAGTTCTTC. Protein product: CASSIFVASGSHEQFF.

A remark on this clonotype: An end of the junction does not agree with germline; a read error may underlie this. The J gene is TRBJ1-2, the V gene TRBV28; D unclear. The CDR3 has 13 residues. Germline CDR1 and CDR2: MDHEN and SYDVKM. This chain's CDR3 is CACSTSKGYGYTF. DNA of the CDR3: TGTGCCTGCAGCACTTCTAAGGGCTATGGCTACACCTTC.

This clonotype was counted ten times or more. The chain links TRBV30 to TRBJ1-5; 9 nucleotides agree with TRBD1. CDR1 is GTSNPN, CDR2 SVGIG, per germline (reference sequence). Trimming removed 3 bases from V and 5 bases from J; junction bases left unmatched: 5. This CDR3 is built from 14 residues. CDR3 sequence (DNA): TGTGCCTGGAGAGGGACAGGGTTGGATCAGCCCCAGCATTTT. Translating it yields CAWRGTGLDQPQHF.

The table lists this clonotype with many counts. The CDR3, as DNA: TGTGCCAGCAGTGAAAGACTAGCGGGAGCGGGGGATACGCAGTATTTT. Its translation is CASSERLAGAGDTQYF. The chain recombines TRBV25-1 with TRBJ2-3, with TRBD2 matching 12 bases. The CDR3 spans 16 residues. CDR1 and CDR2 (germline): MGHDK, SYGVNS. Trimming took 2 bases from V and 6 from J; bases not matched to a gene: 6.

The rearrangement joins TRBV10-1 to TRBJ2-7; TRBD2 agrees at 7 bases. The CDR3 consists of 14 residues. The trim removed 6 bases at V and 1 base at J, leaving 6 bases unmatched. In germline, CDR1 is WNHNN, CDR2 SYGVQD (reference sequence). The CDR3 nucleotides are TGCGCCAGCAGCGGGAGCGGGACGTCCTACGAGCAGTACTTC. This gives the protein CASSGSGTSYEQYF.

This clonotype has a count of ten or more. CDR3 residues: CASRTEQGLGQPQHF. DNA of the CDR3: TGTGCCAGCAGGACTGAGCAGGGGTTGGGTCAGCCCCAGCATTTT. The V and J genes are TRBV28 and TRBJ1-5; TRBD1 is a possible D gene (6 bases). CDR1 MDHEN and CDR2 SYDVKM come from the germline V gene. The CDR3 length is 15 residues. The V gene lost 6 bases and the J gene lost 6 bases, with 18 bases spanning the gap.

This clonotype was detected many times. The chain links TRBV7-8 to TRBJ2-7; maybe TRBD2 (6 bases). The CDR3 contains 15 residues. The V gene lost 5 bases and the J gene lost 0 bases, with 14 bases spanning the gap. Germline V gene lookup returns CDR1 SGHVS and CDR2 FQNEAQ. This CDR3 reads CASSPYTSSSYEQYF. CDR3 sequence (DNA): TGTGCCAGCAGCCCGTACACTAGCAGCTCCTACGAGCAGTACTTC.